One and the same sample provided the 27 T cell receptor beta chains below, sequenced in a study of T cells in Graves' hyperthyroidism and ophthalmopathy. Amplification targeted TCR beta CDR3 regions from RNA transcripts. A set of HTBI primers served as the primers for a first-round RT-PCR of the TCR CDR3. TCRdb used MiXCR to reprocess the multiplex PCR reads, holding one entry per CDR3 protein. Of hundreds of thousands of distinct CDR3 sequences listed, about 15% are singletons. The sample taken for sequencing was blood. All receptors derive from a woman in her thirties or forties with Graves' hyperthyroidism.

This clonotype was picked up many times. The CDR3 DNA follows: TGTGCCAGCACCCTAGATCGGGAGCAGTTCTTC. Residues: CASTLDREQFF. V usage is TRBV6-2 or TRBV6-3 and J usage is TRBJ2-1; D gene ambiguous. This CDR3 is 11 amino acids long. Germline loops: CDR1 MNHEY, CDR2 SVGEGT. Trimming left V 7 bases short and J 10 bases short, with 11 bases between.

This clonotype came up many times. In DNA form, the CDR3 reads TGTGCCAGCAGTTTTCAAGCGGGAGGGCCAAGGAGCTCCTACGAGCAGTACTTC. This codes for CASSFQAGGPRSSYEQYF. The chain has TRBV28 and TRBJ2-7; 10 nucleotides align to TRBD2. V shed 3 bases, J shed 0 bases, and the junction held 11 bases outside the gene matches. CDR3 length equals 18 residues. From germline, CDR1 is MDHEN and CDR2 SYDVKM.

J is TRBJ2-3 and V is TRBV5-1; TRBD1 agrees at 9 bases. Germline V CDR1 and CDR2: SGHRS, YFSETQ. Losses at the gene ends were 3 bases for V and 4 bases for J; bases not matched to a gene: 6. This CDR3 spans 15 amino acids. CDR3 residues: CASSSGTGMSDTQYF. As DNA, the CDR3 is TGCGCCAGCAGCTCCGGGACAGGGATGTCAGATACGCAGTATTTT.

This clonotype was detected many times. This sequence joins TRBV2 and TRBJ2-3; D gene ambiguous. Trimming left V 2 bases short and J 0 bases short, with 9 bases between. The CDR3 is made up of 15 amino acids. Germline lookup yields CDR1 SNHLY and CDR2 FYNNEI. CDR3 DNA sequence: TGTGCCAGCAGTGAACCTCAAAAAAGCACAGATACGCAGTATTTT. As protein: CASSEPQKSTDTQYF.

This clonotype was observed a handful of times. CDR3 DNA sequence: TGTGCCAGCAGCCCCCCTGGCGGGACTACCTACGAGCAGTACTTC. Translated, it gives CASSPPGGTTYEQYF. This rearrangement joins TRBV3-1 to TRBJ2-7; 7 nucleotides match TRBD2. Germline CDR1 LGHDT, CDR2 YNNKEL (reference sequence). The CDR3 totals 15 residues. V lost 4 bases, J lost 2 bases, and 8 bases stayed unmatched.

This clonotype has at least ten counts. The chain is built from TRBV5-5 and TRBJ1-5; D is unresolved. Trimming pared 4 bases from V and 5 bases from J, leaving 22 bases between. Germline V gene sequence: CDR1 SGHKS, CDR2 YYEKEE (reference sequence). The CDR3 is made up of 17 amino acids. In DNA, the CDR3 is TGTGCCAGCAGCCCCACCGGAGACCCTAAAACCCATCAGCCCCAGCATTTT. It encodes CASSPTGDPKTHQPQHF.

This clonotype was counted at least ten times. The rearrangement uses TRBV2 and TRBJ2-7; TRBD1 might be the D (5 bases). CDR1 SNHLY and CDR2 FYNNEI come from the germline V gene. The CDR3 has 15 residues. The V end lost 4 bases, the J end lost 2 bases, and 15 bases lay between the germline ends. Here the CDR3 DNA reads TGTGCCAGCAGTGGCGTCAGGGATGGAGCCTACGAGCAGTACTTC. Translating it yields CASSGVRDGAYEQYF.

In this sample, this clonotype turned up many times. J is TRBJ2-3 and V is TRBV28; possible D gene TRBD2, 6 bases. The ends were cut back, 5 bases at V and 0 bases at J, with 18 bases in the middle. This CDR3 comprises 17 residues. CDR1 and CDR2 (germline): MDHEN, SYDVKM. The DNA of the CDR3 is TGTGCCAGCAGTCCCCCCTCTGGGGGAGGAAGCACAGATACGCAGTATTTT. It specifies CASSPPSGGGSTDTQYF.

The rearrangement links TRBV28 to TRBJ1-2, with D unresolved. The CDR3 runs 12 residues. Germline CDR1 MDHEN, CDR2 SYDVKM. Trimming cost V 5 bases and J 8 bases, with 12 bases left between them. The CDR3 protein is CASSNTVRGYTF. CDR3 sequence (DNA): TGTGCCAGCAGTAACACGGTCCGGGGCTACACCTTC.

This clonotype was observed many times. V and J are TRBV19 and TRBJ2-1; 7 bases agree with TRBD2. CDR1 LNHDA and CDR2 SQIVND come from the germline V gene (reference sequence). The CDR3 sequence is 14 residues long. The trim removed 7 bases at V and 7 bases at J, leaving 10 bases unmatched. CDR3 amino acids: CASNRGGGGNEQFF. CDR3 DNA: TGTGCCAGTAACAGAGGTGGGGGGGGGAATGAGCAGTTCTTC. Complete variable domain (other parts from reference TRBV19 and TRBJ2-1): DGGITQSPKYLFRKEGQNVTLSCEQNLNHDAMYWYRQDPGQGLRLIYYSQIVNDFQKGDIAEGYSVSREKKESFPLTVTSAQKNPTAFYLCASNRGGGGNEQFFGPGTRLTVL.

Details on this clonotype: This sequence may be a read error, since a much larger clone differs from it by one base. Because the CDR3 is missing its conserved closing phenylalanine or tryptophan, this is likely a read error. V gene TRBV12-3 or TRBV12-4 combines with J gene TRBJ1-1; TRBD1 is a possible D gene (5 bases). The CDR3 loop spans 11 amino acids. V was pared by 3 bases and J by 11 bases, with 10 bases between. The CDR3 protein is CASSLGGGAFL. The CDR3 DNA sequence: TGTGCCAGCAGTTTGGGGGGTGGCGCTTTCCTT.

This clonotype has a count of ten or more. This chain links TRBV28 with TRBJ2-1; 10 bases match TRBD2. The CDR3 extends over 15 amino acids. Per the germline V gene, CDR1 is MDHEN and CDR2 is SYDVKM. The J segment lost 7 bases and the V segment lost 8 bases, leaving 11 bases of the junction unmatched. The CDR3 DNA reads TGTGCCAGCTGCGGACTAGCGGACGGGAGAAATGAGCAGTTCTTC. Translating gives CASCGLADGRNEQFF.

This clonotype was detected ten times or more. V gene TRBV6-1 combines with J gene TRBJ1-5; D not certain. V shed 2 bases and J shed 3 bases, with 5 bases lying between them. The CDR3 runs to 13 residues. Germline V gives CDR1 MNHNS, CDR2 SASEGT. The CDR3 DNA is TGTGCCAGCAGTGAAAAGACCAATCAGCCCCAGCATTTT. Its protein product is CASSEKTNQPQHF.

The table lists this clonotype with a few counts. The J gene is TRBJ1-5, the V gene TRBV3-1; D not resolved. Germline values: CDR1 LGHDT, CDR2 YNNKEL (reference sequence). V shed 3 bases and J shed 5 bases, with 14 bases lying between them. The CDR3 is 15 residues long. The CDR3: CASSHGPGSDQPQHF. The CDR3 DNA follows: TGTGCCAGCAGCCACGGACCCGGGAGTGATCAGCCCCAGCATTTT.

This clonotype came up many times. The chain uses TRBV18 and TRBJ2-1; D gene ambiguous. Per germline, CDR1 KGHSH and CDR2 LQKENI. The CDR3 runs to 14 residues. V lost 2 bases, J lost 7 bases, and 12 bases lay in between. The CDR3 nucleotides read TGTGCCAGCTCACCAGACATGTCCGCGAATGAGCAGTTCTTC. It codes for CASSPDMSANEQFF.

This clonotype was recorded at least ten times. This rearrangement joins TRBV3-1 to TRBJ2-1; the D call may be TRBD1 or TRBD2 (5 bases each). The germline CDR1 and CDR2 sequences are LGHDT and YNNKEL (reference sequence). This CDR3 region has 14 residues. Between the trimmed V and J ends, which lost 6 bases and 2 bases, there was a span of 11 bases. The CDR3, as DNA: TGTGCCAGCAGTTACCGGGACGCCTACAATGAGCAGTTCTTC. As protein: CASSYRDAYNEQFF.

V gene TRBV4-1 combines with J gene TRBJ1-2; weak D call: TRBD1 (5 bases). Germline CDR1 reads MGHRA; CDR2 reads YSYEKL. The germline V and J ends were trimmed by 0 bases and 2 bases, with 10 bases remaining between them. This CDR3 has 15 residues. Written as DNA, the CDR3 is TGCGCCAGCAGCCAAGAGACCGGGGGGAACTATGGCTACACCTTC. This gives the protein CASSQETGGNYGYTF.

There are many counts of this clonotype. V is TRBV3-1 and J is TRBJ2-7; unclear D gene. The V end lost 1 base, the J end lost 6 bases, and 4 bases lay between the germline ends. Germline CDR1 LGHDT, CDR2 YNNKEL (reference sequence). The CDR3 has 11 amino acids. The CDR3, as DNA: TGTGCCAGCAGCCAAGTCTCCGAGCAGTACTTC. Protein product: CASSQVSEQYF.

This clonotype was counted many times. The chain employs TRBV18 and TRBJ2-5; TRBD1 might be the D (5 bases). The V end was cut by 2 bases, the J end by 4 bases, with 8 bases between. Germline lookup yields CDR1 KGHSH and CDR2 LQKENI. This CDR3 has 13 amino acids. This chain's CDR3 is CASSPNRRETQYF. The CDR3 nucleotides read TGTGCCAGCTCACCAAACAGGCGAGAGACCCAGTACTTC.

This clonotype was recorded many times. CDR3 in amino acids: CASSESAAGGQKTQYF. CDR3 nucleotides: TGTGCCAGCAGTGAAAGTGCAGCGGGAGGACAAAAGACCCAGTACTTC. The chain has TRBV6-1 and TRBJ2-5, with TRBD2 matching 9 bases. With 2 bases clipped from V and 6 bases from J, the junction kept 10 bases outside the gene matches. CDR3 size: 16 residues. The V gene's germline CDR1 is MNHNS and CDR2 SASEGT.

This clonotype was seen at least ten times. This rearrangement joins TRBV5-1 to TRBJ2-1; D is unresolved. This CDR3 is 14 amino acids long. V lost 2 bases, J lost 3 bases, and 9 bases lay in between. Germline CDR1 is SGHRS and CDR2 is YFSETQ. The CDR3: CASSFAESYNEQFF. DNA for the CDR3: TGCGCCAGCAGCTTCGCGGAGAGCTACAATGAGCAGTTCTTC.

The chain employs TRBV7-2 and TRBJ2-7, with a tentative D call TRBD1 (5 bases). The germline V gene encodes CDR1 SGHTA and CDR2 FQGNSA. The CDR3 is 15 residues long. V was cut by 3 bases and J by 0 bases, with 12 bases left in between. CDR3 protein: CASSFRTRSSYEQYF. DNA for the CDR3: TGTGCCAGCAGCTTTCGGACACGTAGCTCCTACGAGCAGTACTTC.

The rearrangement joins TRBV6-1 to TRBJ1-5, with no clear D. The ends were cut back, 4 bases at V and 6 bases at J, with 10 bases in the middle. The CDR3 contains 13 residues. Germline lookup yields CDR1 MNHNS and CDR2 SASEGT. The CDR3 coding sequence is TGTGCCAGCAGTGTAAGCAGCTCTCAGCCCCAGCATTTT. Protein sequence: CASSVSSSQPQHF.

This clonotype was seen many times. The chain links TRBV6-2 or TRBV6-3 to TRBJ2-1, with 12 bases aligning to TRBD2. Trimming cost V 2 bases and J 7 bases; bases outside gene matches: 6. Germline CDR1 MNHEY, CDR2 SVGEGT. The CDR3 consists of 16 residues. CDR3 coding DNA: TGTGCCAGCAGTTACGCCACTAGCGGGAGGTTGAATGAGCAGTTCTTC. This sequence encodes CASSYATSGRLNEQFF.

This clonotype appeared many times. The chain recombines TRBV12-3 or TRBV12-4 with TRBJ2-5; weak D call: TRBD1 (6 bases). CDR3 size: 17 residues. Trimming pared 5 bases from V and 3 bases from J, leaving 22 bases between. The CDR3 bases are TGTGCCAGCAGTCCTAGTCCGGGACAAGCGAAAAAAGAGACCCAGTACTTC. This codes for CASSPSPGQAKKETQYF.

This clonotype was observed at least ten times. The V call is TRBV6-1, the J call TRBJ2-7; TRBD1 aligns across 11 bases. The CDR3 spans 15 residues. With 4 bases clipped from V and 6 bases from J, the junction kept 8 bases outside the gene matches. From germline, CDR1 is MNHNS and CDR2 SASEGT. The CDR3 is CASSVSPGTGGEQYF. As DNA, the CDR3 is TGTGCCAGCAGTGTTTCCCCGGGGACAGGGGGCGAGCAGTACTTC.

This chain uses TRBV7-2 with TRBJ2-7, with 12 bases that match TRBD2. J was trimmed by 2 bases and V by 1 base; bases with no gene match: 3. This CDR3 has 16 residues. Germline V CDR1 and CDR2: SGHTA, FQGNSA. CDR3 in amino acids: CASSLELAGGAYEQYF. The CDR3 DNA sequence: TGTGCCAGCAGCTTAGAACTAGCGGGAGGTGCCTACGAGCAGTACTTC.